The clone carrying this T cell receptor beta chain was counted at least ten times. Its antigen is unknown. TCRdb reprocessed the 5' RACE reads via MiXCR and lists one record per CDR3 protein. The sample contains around 63,000 distinct CDR3 sequences, 7.4% of which appear only once. The source of the sample is a study of T cells after yellow fever vaccination. Study-level results: By day 5 rather than day 15, the secondary response had peaked, though it was weaker. Contaminating bulk clonotypes could be abundant in FACS-sorted repertoires. Post-booster repertoires contained most primary-vaccination clones again (96% CD4, roughly 90% CD8).

The sample in question was CD8+ T cells sorted from PBMCs, obtained 15 days after the yellow fever booster vaccination. The TCR originated in a man aged 25-40 years who received the YFV17D yellow fever vaccine.

DNA for the CDR3: TGTGCCACCAGCAGAGATGGCAGGGGATTGAGCTCCTACGAGCAGTACTTC. It is translated as CATSRDGRGLSSYEQYF. V is TRBV15 and J is TRBJ2-7, with D possibly being TRBD1 (6 bases). V dropped 0 bases and J dropped 0 bases, with 15 bases sitting between them. Germline V CDR1 and CDR2: LNHNV, YYDKDF (reference sequence). The CDR3 is 17 amino acids. Supplemented by reference TRBV15 and TRBJ2-7, the full variable domain reads DAMVIQNPRYQVTQFGKPVTLSCSQTLNHNVMYWYQQKSSQAPKLLFHYYDKDFNNEADTPDNFQSRRPNTSFCFLDIRSPGLGDTAMYLCATSRDGRGLSSYEQYFGPGTRLTVT.